This TCR beta chain was profiled in a study of cytomegalovirus exposure and HLA in healthy donors. Study as a whole: Previous work identified around 120 million unique TCR beta sequences from around 200 million T cells.

Primers included in the PCR were 60 Vbeta and 13 Jbeta primers. TCRdb's copy holds only in-frame clones and misses some; the assay was immunoSEQ multiplex PCR. The repertoire holds 150,000 to 200,000 clones, with roughly four fifths as singletons. There are a few counts of this clone. Its antigen remains unidentified. The germline V gene encodes CDR1 SGHTA and CDR2 FQGTGA. This CDR3 has 14 residues. The junction had 3 bases not matched to a gene; V was cut back by 5 bases and J by 4 bases. Notes on the study in general: Later analysis associated a missense DCLRE1C variant with TCR beta V- and J-gene trimming. Reportedly, fewer N-insertions than the approximately 700-donor mean appeared in an Asian-associated ancestry cluster in a later analysis.

Sequenced material: PBMCs. The chain combines TRBV7-3 with TRBJ2-1, with 9 bases lining up with TRBD2. The source is a female donor in good health and CMV-seronegative. The DNA of the CDR3 is TGTGCCAGCAGCGCGGGGGGGGGATACAATGAGCAGTTCTTC. It encodes CASSAGGGYNEQFF.